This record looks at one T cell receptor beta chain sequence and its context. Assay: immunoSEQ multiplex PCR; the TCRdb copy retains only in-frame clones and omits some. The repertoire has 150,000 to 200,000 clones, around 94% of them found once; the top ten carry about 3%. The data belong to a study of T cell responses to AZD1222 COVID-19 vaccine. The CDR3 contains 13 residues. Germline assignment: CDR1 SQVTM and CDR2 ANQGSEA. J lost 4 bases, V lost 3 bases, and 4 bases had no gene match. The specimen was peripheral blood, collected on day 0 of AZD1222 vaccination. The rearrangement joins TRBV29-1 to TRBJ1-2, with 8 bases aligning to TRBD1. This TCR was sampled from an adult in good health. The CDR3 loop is CSVDRGQRYGYTF. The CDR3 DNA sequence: TGCAGCGTTGACAGGGGGCAGCGCTATGGCTACACCTTC.